These T cell receptor beta chains were read from a single sample in a study of prognosis after radiotherapy for stage I lung cancer. TCRdb passed the multiplex PCR reads through MiXCR, listing each CDR3 protein once. Seen here are about 15,000 distinct CDR3 sequences, around 30% observed once, and the top ten hold around 25%. Material: PBMCs, obtained before or after stereotactic body radiation therapy (not recorded which). These receptors were collected from a donor of 50 years or more with non-small cell lung cancer. The conserved cysteine and the conserved F or W are not part of the CDR3 here. Fields, in order: J gene, V gene, CDR3 protein.

j_gene: TRBJ2-7; v_gene: TRBV4-2; CDR3aa: DSSQGLEGSYEQY
j_gene: TRBJ1-1; v_gene: TRBV5-1; CDR3aa: ASKGTVNTEAF
j_gene: TRBJ2-2; v_gene: TRBV24-1; CDR3aa: ATSDLGLAGGELF
j_gene: TRBJ2-3; v_gene: TRBV6-5; CDR3aa: ASSYRTSGRPDTQY
j_gene: TRBJ2-2; v_gene: TRBV5-4; CDR3aa: ASSPGAGETGELF
j_gene: TRBJ2-1; v_gene: TRBV19; CDR3aa: ASIGTVKGEQF
j_gene: TRBJ2-1; v_gene: TRBV12-3/TRBV12-4; CDR3aa: ASSYRDRVLDEQF
j_gene: TRBJ2-3; v_gene: TRBV5-8; CDR3aa: ASSFGGHSTDTQY
j_gene: TRBJ2-1; v_gene: TRBV25-1; CDR3aa: ASSARLAGIDNEQF
j_gene: TRBJ2-5; v_gene: TRBV7-8; CDR3aa: ASSPPPGLLETQY
j_gene: TRBJ2-3; v_gene: TRBV28; CDR3aa: ASSLLDLSHRRSTDTQY
j_gene: TRBJ2-1; v_gene: TRBV14; CDR3aa: ASSVALSFEQF
j_gene: TRBJ2-1; v_gene: TRBV20-1; CDR3aa: SSGQIYNDQF
j_gene: TRBJ2-5; v_gene: TRBV5-8; CDR3aa: ASSPGTKGFQETQY
j_gene: TRBJ2-5; v_gene: TRBV5-4; CDR3aa: ASRRTNQETQY
j_gene: TRBJ2-1; v_gene: TRBV20-1; CDR3aa: SVNQAGGTNEQF